This paragraph covers one T cell receptor (beta chain) sequence. The data stem from a study of blood T cell repertoires in COVID-19. As originally analysed: Amplification of reference gene primers was used by the study to estimate nucleated cell counts. TCRdb's table, derived via immunoSEQ multiplex PCR, lists solely in-frame clones and lacks some. V, J and clone size were drawn from that table, and D and trimming were deduced from the DNA. The data contain 100,000 to 150,000 clones, about 80% of them singletons. Trimming took 2 bases from V and 6 from J, leaving 14 bases between them. This CDR3 spans 15 amino acids. CDR1 is MNHEY and CDR2 is SVGEGT in the germline V gene.

Sequencing was carried out using PBMCs or T cells enriched from blood (not recorded which). The chain is built from TRBV6-2 or TRBV6-3 and TRBJ1-5; the D gene is possibly TRBD1 (5 bases). The clonotype originates from a man aged 35-49 years with acute COVID-19. CDR3 protein: CASSYPGGLGQPQHF. In nucleotides, the CDR3 is TGTGCCAGCAGTTACCCCGGGGGGTTGGGTCAGCCCCAGCATTTT.